This T cell receptor beta chain was retrieved from a study of T cells after yellow fever vaccination. Study as a whole: Fractions containing few cells were prepared with SMART-Seq v4 Ultra Low Input. Regarding the study as a whole: Most primary-vaccination clones reappeared after the booster (approximately 95% CD4, 85% to 90% CD8).

This clonotype was detected many times. Its cognate antigen is unknown. After removal of 1 base from V and 3 bases from J, the junction contained 6 bases not matched to a gene. This CDR3 comprises 15 residues. The study made its TCR cDNA through 5'RACE template switching. That step introduced a universal primer site along with UMIs. Via MiXCR, TCRdb re-called the 5' RACE reads, giving one row per CDR3 protein. The table shows some 320,000 distinct CDR3 sequences, with around 4.4% occurring only once. The clonotype originates from a man aged 18 to 29 who received the YFV17D yellow fever vaccine. The chain recombines TRBV12-3 or TRBV12-4 with TRBJ2-7; 7 bases match TRBD1. The specimen comprised PBMCs, sampled 15 days after the yellow fever booster vaccination. CDR3 DNA sequence: TGTGCCAGCAGTTTAGACACGGGACAGAACTACGAGCAGTACTTC. Residues: CASSLDTGQNYEQYF.